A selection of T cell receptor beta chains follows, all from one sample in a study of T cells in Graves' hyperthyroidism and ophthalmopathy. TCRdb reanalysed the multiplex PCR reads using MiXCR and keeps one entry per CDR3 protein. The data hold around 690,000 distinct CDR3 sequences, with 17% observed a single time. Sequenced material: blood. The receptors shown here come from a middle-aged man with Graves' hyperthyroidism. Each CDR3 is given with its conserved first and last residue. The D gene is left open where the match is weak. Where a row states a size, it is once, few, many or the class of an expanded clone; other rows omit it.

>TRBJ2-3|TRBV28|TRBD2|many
TGTGCCAGTGGACTAGCGGGAACAAGTGGCACAGATACGCAGTATTTT
CASGLAGTSGTDTQYF
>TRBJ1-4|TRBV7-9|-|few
TGTGCCAGCAGCTTAGCGTCTGGGGCTGAAAAACTGTTTTTT
CASSLASGAEKLFF
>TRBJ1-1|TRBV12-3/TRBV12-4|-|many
TGTGCCAGCAGTTATCTAAGGAATACTGAAGCTTTCTTT
CASSYLRNTEAFF
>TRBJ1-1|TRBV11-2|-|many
TGTGCCAGCAGCTTCCAGGGTTTGAGCGGAACTGAAGCTTTCTTT
CASSFQGLSGTEAFF
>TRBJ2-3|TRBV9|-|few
TGTGCCAGCAGCTCCCAGGTCGATACGCAGTATTTT
CASSSQVDTQYF
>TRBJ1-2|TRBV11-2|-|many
TGTGCCAGCAGGCCAATCTCCCTCCAAGGGTATGGCTACACCTTC
CASRPISLQGYGYTF
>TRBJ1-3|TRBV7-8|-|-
TGTGCCAGCAGCTTAGGGACAACCGGAAACACCATATATTTT
CASSLGTTGNTIYF
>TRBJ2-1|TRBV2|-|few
TGTGCCAGCAGTGTGGGGCGCCTCAATGAGCAGTTCTTC
CASSVGRLNEQFF
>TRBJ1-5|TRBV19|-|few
TGTGCCAGTACCACGAGGAGTGGTAGCAATCAGCCCCAGCATTTT
CASTTRSGSNQPQHF
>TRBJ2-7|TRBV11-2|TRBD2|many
TGTGCCAGCAGCTCGGGACTAACCCCCTACGAGCAGTACTTC
CASSSGLTPYEQYF
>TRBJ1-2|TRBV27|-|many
TGTGCCAGCAGCCGAGTTGGCTATGGCTACACCTTC
CASSRVGYGYTF
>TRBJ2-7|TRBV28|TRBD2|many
TGTGCCACCCTTCCTGAGGGACTACCTTACTACGAGCAGTACTTC
CATLPEGLPYYEQYF
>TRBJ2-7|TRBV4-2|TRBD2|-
TGTGCCAGCAGCGGTCCCCGGGAGGGATTCTACGAGCAGTACTTC
CASSGPREGFYEQYF
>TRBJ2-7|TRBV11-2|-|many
TGTGCCAGCAGCGTACAGGTCTACTCCTACGAGCAGTACTTC
CASSVQVYSYEQYF
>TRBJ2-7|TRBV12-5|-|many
TGTGCTAGTGGTTTGCCGGGGTCTGATGGACCAACCTACGAGCAGTACTTC
CASGLPGSDGPTYEQYF
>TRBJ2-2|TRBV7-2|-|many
TGTGCCAGCAGCTTACTGTCAGTGAACACCGGGGAGCTGTTTTTT
CASSLLSVNTGELFF
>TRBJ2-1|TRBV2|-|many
TGTGCCAGCAGCGCGGACGTAAATGAGCAGTTCTTC
CASSADVNEQFF
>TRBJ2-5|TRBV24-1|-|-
TGTGCCACCAGTGATTTTAGACAGGACCAAGAGACCCAGTACTTC
CATSDFRQDQETQYF
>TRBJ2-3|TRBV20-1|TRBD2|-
TGCAGTGCTGTGACTAGCGGGAGGCAAGATACGCAGTATTTT
CSAVTSGRQDTQYF
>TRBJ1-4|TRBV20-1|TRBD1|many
TGCAGTGCAAGGACAGGAAGAAATGAAAAACTGTTTTTT
CSARTGRNEKLFF
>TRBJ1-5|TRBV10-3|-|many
TGTGCCATCAGTGATGACGGAGGCAATCAGCCCCAGCATTTT
CAISDDGGNQPQHF
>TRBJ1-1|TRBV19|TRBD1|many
TGTGCCAGTAGTATCGAGACAGGGCGCACTGAAGCTTTCTTT
CASSIETGRTEAFF
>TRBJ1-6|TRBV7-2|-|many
TGTGCCAGCAGCACAACAGGGTTGGATTCACCCCTCCACTTT
CASSTTGLDSPLHF
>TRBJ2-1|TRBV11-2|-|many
TGTGCCAGCAGACCAACTAGAGTCGCGGTGAGCTCCTACAATGAGCAGTTCTTC
CASRPTRVAVSSYNEQFF
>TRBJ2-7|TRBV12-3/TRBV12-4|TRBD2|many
TGTGCCAGCAGTTGGGATCTTCTAGCGGGAGTGGAATACGAGCAGTACTTC
CASSWDLLAGVEYEQYF
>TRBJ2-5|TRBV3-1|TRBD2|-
TGTGCCAGCAGCCAAGAGGTTAGCGGGGCGCTCCAAGAGACCCAGTACTTC
CASSQEVSGALQETQYF
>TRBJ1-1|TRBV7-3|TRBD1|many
TGTGCCAGCAGCTTCGGGACAGGAAGGGAAGCTTTCTTT
CASSFGTGREAFF
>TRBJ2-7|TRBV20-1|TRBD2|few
TGCAGTGCTAGCCCGCGGGAGAACTCCGAGCAGTACTTC
CSASPRENSEQYF
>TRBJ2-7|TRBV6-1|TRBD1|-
TGTGCCAGCAGAGTACAGGGGATAAGCTCCTACGAGCAGTACTTC
CASRVQGISSYEQYF
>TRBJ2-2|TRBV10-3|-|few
TGTGCCTCTAGCCCCCCCCAGGGGATAAACACCGGGGAGCTGTTTTTT
CASSPPQGINTGELFF
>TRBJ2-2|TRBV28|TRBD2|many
TGCGCGGCGGGAGAGGCGAACACCGGGGAGCTGTTTTTT
CAAGEANTGELFF
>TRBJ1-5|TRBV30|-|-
TGTGCCTGGGAAGCAGGGTACGGTCAGCCCCAGCATTTT
CAWEAGYGQPQHF
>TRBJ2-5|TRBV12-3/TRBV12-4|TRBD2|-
TGTGCCAGCAGTTCCTCCGGACTAGCGGGAGGGCAAGAGACCCAGTACTTC
CASSSSGLAGGQETQYF
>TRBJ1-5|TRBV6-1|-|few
TGTGCCAGCAGTGAAGCCGGGGTTGGGAGCAATCAGCCCCAGCATTTT
CASSEAGVGSNQPQHF
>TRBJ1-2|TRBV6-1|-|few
TGTGCCAGCACAGGACACCCGTTTGGTGGCTACACCTTC
CASTGHPFGGYTF
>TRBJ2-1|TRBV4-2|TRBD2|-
TGTGCCAGCAGCCCATTAGCGGGAGGGCCCGAGCAGTTCTTC
CASSPLAGGPEQFF
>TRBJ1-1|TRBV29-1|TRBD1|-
TGCAGCGTTACAGGGGCTAGGACTGAAGCTTTCTTT
CSVTGARTEAFF